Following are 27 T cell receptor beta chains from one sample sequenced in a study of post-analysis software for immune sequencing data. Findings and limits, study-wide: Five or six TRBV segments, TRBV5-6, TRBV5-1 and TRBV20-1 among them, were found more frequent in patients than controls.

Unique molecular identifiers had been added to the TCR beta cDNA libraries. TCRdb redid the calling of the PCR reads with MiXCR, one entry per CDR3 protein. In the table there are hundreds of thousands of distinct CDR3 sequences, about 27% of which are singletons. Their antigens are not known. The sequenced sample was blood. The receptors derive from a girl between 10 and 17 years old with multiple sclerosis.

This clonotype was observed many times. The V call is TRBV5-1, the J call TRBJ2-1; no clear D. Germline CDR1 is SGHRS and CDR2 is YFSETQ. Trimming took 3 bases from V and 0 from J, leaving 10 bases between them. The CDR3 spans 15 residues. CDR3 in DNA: TGCGCCAGCAGCTCCCTCTGGGACTCCTACAATGAGCAGTTCTTC. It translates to CASSSLWDSYNEQFF. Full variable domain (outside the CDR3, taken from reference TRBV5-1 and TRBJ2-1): KAGVTQTPRYLIKTRGQQVTLSCSPISGHRSVSWYQQTPGQGLQFLFEYFSETQRNKGNFPGRFSGRQFSNSRSEMNVSTLELGDSALYLCASSSLWDSYNEQFFGPGTRLTVL.

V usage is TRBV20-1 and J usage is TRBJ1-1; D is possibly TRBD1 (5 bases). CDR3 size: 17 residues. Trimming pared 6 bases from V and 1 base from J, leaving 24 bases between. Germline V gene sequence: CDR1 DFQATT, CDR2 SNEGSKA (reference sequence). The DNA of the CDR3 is TGCAGTGCCCCCACTGGCGGGGTAGCAGGGCCGAACACTGAAGCTTTCTTT. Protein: CSAPTGGVAGPNTEAFF.

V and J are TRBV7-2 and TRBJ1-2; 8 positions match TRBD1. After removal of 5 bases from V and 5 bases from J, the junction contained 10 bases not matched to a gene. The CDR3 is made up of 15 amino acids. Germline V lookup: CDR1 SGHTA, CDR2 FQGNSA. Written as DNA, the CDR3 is TGTGCCAGCAGCATCGACGGACAGGGAACGTATGGCTACACCTTC. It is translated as CASSIDGQGTYGYTF.

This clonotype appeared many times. The CDR3 DNA reads as TGTGCCAGCAGCGCACTGTCGGGGGTACGAGAGACCCAGTACTTC. It specifies CASSALSGVRETQYF. V gene TRBV7-2 combines with J gene TRBJ2-5; D perhaps matches TRBD2 (6 bases). The CDR3 has 15 residues. V lost 5 bases to trimming and J lost 4 bases, with 17 bases between them. Looked up from germline, CDR1 is SGHTA and CDR2 is FQGNSA. Using reference TRBV7-2 and TRBJ2-5 for the parts outside the CDR3, the full variable domain is GAGVSQSPSNKVTEKGKDVELRCDPISGHTALYWYRQSLGQGLEFLIYFQGNSAPDKSGLPSDRFSAERTGGSVSTLTIQRTQQEDSAVYLCASSALSGVRETQYFGPGTRLLVL.

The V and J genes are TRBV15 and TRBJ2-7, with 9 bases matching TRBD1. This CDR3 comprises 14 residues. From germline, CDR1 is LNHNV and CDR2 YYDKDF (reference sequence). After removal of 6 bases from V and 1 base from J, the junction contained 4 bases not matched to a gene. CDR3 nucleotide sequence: TGTGCCACCAGTGCCGGGACAGGGTCCTACGAGCAGTACTTC. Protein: CATSAGTGSYEQYF.

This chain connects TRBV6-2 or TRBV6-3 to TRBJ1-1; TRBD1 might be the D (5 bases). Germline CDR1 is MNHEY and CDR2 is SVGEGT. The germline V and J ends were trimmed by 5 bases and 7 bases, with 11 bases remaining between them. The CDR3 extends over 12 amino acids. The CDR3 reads CASSRDGGEAFF. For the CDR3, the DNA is TGTGCCAGCAGTCGGGACGGAGGTGAAGCTTTCTTT.

DNA of the CDR3: TGCAGTGCTACTTTAGCGGGGGGTAACAATGAGCAGTTCTTC. It codes for CSATLAGGNNEQFF. V gene TRBV20-1 combines with J gene TRBJ2-1; TRBD2 matches 10 bases. V lost 4 bases and J lost 5; bases outside the gene matches: 5. The V gene's germline CDR1 is DFQATT and CDR2 SNEGSKA (reference sequence). The CDR3 covers 14 residues.

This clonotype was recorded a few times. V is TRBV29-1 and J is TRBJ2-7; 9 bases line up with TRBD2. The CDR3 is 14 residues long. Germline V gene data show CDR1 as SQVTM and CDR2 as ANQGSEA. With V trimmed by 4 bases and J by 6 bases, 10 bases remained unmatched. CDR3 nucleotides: TGCAGCGTTGGGTCGGTAGCGGGAGCTTCCGAGCAGTACTTC. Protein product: CSVGSVAGASEQYF.

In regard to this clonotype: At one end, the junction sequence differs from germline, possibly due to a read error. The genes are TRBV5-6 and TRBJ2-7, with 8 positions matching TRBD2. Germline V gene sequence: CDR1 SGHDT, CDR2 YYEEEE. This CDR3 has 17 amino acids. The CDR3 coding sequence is TGTACCAGCAGCTTGAGAGGGCTAGCGGGCTTCTCCTACGAGCAGTACTTC. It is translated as CTSSLRGLAGFSYEQYF.

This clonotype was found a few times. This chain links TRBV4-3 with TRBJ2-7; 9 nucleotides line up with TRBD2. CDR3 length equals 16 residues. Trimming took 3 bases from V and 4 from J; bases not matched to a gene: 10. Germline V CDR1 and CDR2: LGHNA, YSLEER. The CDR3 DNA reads TGCGCCAGCAGCCACAACGGGACTAGCCCGTCGTACGAGCAGTACTTC. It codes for CASSHNGTSPSYEQYF.

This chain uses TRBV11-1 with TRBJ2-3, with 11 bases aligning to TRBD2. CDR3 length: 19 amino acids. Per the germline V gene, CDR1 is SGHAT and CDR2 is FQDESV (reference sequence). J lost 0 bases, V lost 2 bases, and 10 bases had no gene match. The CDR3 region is CASSLRVLAGGASTDTQYF. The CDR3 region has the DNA TGTGCCAGCAGCTTACGTGTGCTAGCGGGGGGCGCTAGCACAGATACGCAGTATTTT.

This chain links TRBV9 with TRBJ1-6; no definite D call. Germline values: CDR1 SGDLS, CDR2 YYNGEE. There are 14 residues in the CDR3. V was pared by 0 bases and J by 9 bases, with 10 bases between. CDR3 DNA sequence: TGTGCCAGCAGCGTAGCTGCCGGATTTTCACCCCTCCACTTT. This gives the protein CASSVAAGFSPLHF. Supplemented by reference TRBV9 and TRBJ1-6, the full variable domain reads DSGVTQTPKHLITATGQRVTLRCSPRSGDLSVYWYQQSLDQGLQFLIQYYNGEERAKGNILERFSAQQFPDLHSELNLSSLELGDSALYFCASSVAAGFSPLHFGNGTRLTVT.

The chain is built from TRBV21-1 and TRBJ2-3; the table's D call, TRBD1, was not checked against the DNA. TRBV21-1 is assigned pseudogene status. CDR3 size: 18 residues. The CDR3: CASSKDGDSRAVADTQYF. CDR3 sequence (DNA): TGTGCCAGCAGCAAAGATGGGGACTCCCGGGCAGTGGCAGATACGCAGTATTTT.

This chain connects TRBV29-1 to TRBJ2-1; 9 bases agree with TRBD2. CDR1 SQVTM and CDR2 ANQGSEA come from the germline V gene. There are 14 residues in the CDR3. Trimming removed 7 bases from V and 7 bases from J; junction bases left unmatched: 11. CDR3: CSGASSSGNNEQFF. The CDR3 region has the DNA TGCAGCGGGGCTTCTTCTAGCGGGAATAATGAGCAGTTCTTC.

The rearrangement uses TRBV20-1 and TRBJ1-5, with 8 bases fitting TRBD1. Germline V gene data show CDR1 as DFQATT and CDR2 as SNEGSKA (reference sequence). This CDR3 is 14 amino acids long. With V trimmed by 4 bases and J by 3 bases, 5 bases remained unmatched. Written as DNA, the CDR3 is TGCAGTGCTAACGACAGGGGAGTCAATCAGCCCCAGCATTTT. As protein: CSANDRGVNQPQHF.

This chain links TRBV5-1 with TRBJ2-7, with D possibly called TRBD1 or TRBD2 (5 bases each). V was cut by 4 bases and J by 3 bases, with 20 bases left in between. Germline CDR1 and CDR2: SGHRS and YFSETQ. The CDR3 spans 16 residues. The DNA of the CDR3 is TGCGCCAGCAGCCCCCAGACCGGGACGGCCGTCTACGAGCAGTACTTC. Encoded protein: CASSPQTGTAVYEQYF.

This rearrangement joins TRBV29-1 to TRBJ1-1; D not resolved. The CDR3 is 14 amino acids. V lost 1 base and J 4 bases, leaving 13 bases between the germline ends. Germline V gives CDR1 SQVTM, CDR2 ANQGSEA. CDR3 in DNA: TGCAGCGTTGAAGTAGGCTCTTTGGGCACTGAAGCTTTCTTT. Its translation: CSVEVGSLGTEAFF. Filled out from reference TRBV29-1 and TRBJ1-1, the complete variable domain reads SAVISQKPSRDICQRGTSLTIQCQVDSQVTMMFWYRQQPGQSLTLIATANQGSEATYESGFVIDKFPISRPNLTFSTLTVSNMSPEDSSIYLCSVEVGSLGTEAFFGQGTRLTVV.

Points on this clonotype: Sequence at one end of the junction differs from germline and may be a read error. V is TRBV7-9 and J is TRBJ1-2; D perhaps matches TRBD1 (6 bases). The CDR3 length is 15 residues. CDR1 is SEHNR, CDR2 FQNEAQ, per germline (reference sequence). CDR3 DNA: TGTGCCTGCAGCTCGAAAACCTGGGGGCCGAATGGCTACACCTTC. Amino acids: CACSSKTWGPNGYTF.

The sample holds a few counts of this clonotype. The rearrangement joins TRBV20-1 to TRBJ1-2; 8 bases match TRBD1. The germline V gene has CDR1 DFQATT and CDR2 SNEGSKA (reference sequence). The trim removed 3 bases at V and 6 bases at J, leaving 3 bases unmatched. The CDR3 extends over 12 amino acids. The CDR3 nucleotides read TGCAGTGCTAGGCAGGGGGCCGATGGCTACACCTTC. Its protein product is CSARQGADGYTF.

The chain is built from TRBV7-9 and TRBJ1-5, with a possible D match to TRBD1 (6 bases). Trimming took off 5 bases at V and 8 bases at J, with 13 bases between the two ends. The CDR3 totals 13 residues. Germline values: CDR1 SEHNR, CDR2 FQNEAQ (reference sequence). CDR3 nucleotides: TGTGCCAGCAGCCGGAGGGGGGCCGAGCCCCAGCATTTT. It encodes CASSRRGAEPQHF.

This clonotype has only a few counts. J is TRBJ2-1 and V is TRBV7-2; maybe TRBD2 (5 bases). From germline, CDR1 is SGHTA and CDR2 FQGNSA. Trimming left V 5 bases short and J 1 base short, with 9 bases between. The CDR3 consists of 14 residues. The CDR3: CASSSGESYNEQFF. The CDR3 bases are TGTGCCAGCAGCAGCGGAGAATCCTACAATGAGCAGTTCTTC.

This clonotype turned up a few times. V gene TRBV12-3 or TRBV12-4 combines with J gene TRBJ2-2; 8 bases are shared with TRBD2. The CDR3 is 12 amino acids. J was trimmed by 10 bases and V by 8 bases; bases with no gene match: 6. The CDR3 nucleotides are TGTGCCAGCCGGCGGGAGGCCTTGGAGCTGTTTTTT. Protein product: CASRREALELFF.

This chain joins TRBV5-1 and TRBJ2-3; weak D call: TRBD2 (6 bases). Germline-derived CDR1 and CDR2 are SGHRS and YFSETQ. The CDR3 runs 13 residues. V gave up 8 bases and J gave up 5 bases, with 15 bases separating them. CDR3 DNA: TGCGCCAGTGGGGGGACTTCAAAAGATACGCAGTATTTT. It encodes CASGGTSKDTQYF.

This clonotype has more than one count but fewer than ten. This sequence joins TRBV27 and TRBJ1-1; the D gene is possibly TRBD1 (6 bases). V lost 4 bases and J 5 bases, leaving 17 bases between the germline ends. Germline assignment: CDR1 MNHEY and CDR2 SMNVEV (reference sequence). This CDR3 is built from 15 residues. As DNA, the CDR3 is TGTGCCAGCAGTTCCCCCTCGGGGGCATATACTGAAGCTTTCTTT. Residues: CASSSPSGAYTEAFF.

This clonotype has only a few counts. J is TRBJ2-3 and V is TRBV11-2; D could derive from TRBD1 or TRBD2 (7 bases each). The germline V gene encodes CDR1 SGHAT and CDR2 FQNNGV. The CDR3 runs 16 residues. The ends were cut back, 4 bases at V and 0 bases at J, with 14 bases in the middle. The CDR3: CASSSLRGGSTDTQYF. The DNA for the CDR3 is TGTGCCAGCAGCTCACTCAGGGGGGGAAGCACAGATACGCAGTATTTT.

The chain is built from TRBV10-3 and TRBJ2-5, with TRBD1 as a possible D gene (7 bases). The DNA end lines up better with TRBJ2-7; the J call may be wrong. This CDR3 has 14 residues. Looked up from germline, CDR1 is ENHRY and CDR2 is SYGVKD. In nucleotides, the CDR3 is TGTGCCATCAGATCGACAGGGAGGTGCGGCGAGCAGTACTTC. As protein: CAIRSTGRCGEQYF.

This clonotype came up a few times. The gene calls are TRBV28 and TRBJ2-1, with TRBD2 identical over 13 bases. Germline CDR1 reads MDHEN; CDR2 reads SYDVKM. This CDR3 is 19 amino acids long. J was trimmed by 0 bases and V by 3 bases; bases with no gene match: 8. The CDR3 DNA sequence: TGTGCCAGCAGTTTGGGACTAGCGGGGACTCTAATCTCCTACAATGAGCAGTTCTTC. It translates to CASSLGLAGTLISYNEQFF.